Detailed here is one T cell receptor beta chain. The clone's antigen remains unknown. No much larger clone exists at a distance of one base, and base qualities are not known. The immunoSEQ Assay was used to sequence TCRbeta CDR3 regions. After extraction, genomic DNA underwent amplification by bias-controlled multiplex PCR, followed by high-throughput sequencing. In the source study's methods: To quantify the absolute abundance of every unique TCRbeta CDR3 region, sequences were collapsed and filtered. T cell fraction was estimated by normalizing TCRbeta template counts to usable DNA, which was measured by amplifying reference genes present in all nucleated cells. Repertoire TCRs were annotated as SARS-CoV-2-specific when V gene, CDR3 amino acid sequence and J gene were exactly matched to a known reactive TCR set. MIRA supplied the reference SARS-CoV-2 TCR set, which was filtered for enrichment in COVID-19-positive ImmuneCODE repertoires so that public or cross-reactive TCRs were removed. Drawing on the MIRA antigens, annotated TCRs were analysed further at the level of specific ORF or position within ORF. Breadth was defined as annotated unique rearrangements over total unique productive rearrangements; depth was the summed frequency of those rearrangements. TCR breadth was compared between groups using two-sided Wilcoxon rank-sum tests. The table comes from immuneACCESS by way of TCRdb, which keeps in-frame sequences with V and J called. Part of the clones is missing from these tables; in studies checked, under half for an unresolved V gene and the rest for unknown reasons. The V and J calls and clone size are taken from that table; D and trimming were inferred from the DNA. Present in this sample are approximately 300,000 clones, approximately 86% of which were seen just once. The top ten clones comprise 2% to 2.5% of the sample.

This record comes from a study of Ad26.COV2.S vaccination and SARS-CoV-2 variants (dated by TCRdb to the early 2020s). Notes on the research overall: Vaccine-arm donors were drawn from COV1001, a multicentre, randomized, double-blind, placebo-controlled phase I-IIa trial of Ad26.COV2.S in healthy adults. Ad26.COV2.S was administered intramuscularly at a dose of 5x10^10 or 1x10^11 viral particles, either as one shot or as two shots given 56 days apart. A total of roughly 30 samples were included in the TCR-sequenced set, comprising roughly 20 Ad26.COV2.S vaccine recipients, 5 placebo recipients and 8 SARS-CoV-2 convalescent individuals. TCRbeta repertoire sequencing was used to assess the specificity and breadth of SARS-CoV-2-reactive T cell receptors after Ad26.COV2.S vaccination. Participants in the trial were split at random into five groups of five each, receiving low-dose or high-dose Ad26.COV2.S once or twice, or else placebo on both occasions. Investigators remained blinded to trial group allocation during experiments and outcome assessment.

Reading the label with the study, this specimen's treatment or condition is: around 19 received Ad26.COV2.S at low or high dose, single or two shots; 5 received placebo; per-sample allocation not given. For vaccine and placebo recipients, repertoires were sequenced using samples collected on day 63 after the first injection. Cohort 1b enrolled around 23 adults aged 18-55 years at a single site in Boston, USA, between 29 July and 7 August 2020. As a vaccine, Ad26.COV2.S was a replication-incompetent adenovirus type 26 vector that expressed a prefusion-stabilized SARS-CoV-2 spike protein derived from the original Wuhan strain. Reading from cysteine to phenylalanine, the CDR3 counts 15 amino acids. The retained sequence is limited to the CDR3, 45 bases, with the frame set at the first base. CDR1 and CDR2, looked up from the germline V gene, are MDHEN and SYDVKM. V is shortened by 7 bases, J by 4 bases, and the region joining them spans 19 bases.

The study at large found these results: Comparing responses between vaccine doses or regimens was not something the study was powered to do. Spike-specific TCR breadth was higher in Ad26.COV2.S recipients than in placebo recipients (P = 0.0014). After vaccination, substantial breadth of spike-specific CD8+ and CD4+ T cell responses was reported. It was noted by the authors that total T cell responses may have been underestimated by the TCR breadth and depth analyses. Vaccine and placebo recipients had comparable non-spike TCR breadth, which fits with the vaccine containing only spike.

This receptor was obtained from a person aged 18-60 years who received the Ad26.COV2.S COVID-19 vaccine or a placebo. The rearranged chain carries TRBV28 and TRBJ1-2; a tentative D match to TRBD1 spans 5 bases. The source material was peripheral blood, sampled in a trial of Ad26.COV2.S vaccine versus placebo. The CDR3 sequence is CASTVGPLPPYGYTF. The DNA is TGTGCCAGCACCGTGGGACCTTTGCCCCCCTATGGCTACACCTTC.